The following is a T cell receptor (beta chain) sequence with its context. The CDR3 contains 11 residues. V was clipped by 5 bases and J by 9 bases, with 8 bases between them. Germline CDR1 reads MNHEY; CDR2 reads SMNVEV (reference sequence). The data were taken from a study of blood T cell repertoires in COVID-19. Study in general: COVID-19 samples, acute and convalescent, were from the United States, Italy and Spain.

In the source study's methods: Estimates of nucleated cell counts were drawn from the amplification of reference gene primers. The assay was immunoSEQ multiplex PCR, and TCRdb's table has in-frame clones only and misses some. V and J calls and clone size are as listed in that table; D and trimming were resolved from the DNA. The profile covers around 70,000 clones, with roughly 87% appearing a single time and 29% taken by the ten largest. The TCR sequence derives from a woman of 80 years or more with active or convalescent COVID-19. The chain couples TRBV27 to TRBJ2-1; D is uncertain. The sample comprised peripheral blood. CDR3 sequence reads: CASSTSSEQFF. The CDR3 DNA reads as TGTGCCAGCAGTACGTCCAGTGAGCAGTTCTTC.